The rows below give T cell receptor beta chains drawn from one sample of a study of T cell responses to AZD1222 COVID-19 vaccine. Method: immunoSEQ multiplex PCR; TCRdb's copy keeps in-frame clones and lacks some. The data hold some 130,000 clones, with 75% to 95% observed a single time. The source was peripheral blood, collected on day 0 of AZD1222 vaccination. Source of these receptors: an adult in good health. CDR3s include the opening cysteine and the closing phenylalanine or tryptophan. D genes are given only for firm matches. The size entry is marked missing in some rows and otherwise reads once, few, many or a size class.

size: .
D: TRBD1
length: 20
J: TRBJ2-2
V: TRBV5-1
CDR3: CASRNKQTGQGLTGTGELFF
DNA: TGCGCCAGCAGAAATAAACAGACCGGACAGGGGTTAACGGGCACCGGGGAGCTGTTTTTT

size: .
D: .
length: 13
J: TRBJ2-1
V: TRBV10-3
CDR3: CAISDASYNEQFF
DNA: TGTGCCATCAGTGATGCCTCCTACAATGAGCAGTTCTTC

size: .
D: .
length: 14
J: TRBJ2-1
V: TRBV2
CDR3: CASSGAGVNNEQFF
DNA: TGTGCCAGCAGTGGGGCAGGGGTCAACAATGAGCAGTTCTTC

size: .
D: .
length: 10
J: TRBJ1-1
V: TRBV12-3/TRBV12-4
CDR3: CASSLTEAFF
DNA: TGTGCCAGCAGTTTAACTGAAGCTTTCTTT

size: .
D: TRBD2
length: 14
J: TRBJ2-1
V: TRBV10-2
CDR3: CASGAGGLYNEQFF
DNA: TGCGCCAGCGGAGCGGGAGGTCTCTACAATGAGCAGTTCTTC

size: .
D: TRBD1
length: 15
J: TRBJ1-1
V: TRBV29-1
CDR3: CSVRQGKNMNTEAFF
DNA: TGCAGCGTAAGACAGGGAAAAAACATGAACACTGAAGCTTTCTTT

size: .
D: .
length: 13
J: TRBJ1-2
V: TRBV29-1
CDR3: CSVENRVNYGYTF
DNA: TGCAGCGTTGAGAACAGGGTGAACTATGGCTACACCTTC

size: once
D: .
length: 15
J: TRBJ2-1
V: TRBV7-2
CDR3: CASSLTSRAYNEQFF
DNA: TGTGCCAGCAGCTTAACCTCTAGGGCTTACAATGAGCAGTTCTTC

size: .
D: .
length: 14
J: TRBJ1-5
V: TRBV7-9
CDR3: CASSLDSTGRPQHF
DNA: TGTGCCAGCAGCTTGGACTCAACGGGGCGGCCCCAGCATTTT

size: .
D: TRBD2
length: 14
J: TRBJ2-3
V: TRBV7-9
CDR3: CASRETSYSDTQYF
DNA: TGTGCCAGCAGGGAGACTAGCTACTCAGATACGCAGTATTTT

size: .
D: .
length: 15
J: TRBJ2-1
V: TRBV3-1/TRBV3-2
CDR3: CASSRGPTTTNEQFF
DNA: TGTGCCAGCAGCAGGGGCCCAACGACCACCAATGAGCAGTTCTTC

size: .
D: .
length: 16
J: TRBJ1-1
V: TRBV7-6
CDR3: CASSLLGQASFTEAFF
DNA: TGTGCCAGCAGCCTCCTCGGGCAGGCTTCTTTCACTGAAGCTTTCTTT

size: .
D: TRBD2
length: 15
J: TRBJ2-2
V: TRBV29-1
CDR3: CSVLRLAGNSGELFF
DNA: TGCAGCGTCCTGCGACTAGCGGGGAATAGCGGGGAGCTGTTTTTT

size: .
D: TRBD1
length: 15
J: TRBJ1-5
V: TRBV19
CDR3: CATDVTGASNQPQHF
DNA: TGTGCCACCGATGTTACAGGGGCGAGCAATCAGCCCCAGCATTTT

size: .
D: .
length: 12
J: TRBJ1-1
V: TRBV10-2
CDR3: CASKTGGGEAFF
DNA: TGCGCCAGCAAAACAGGAGGCGGTGAAGCTTTCTTT

size: .
D: TRBD1
length: 12
J: TRBJ1-2
V: TRBV5-4
CDR3: CASGGQVNGYTF
DNA: TGTGCCAGCGGGGGACAGGTTAACGGCTACACCTTC

size: .
D: TRBD1
length: 15
J: TRBJ1-4
V: TRBV7-2
CDR3: CASSQTGTGVEKLFF
DNA: TGTGCCAGCAGTCAGACCGGGACAGGGGTAGAAAAACTGTTTTTT

size: .
D: .
length: 11
J: TRBJ2-1
V: TRBV2
CDR3: CASKLGGGQFF
DNA: TGTGCCAGCAAGCTAGGGGGGGGTCAGTTCTTC

size: .
D: .
length: 13
J: TRBJ1-6
V: TRBV19
CDR3: CASSLVRESPLHF
DNA: TGTGCCAGTAGTCTCGTACGGGAATCACCCCTCCACTTT

size: .
D: .
length: 13
J: TRBJ1-1
V: TRBV11-1
CDR3: CASSRQVPTEAFF
DNA: TGTGCCAGCAGCCGACAGGTTCCCACTGAAGCTTTCTTT

size: .
D: .
length: 13
J: TRBJ1-1
V: TRBV19
CDR3: CASREGWGSEAFF
DNA: TGTGCCAGTAGGGAAGGGTGGGGATCTGAAGCTTTCTTT

size: .
D: .
length: 16
J: TRBJ1-1
V: TRBV6-5
CDR3: CASSYSRVWMNTEAFF
DNA: TGTGCCAGCAGTTACTCCAGGGTTTGGATGAACACTGAAGCTTTCTTT

size: .
D: TRBD1
length: 16
J: TRBJ1-4
V: TRBV7-8
CDR3: CASSLARTGANEKLFF
DNA: TGTGCCAGCAGCTTAGCAAGGACAGGGGCTAATGAAAAACTGTTTTTT

size: .
D: .
length: 14
J: TRBJ1-3
V: TRBV2
CDR3: CASSSPGSGNTIYF
DNA: TGTGCCAGCTCATCCCCTGGCTCTGGAAACACCATATATTTT

size: .
D: .
length: 15
J: TRBJ2-7
V: TRBV7-2
CDR3: CASSSGAGAPYEQYF
DNA: TGTGCCAGCAGCTCGGGAGCAGGGGCGCCTTACGAGCAGTACTTC

size: .
D: .
length: 14
J: TRBJ2-1
V: TRBV19
CDR3: CASRRDFSYNEQFF
DNA: TGTGCCAGTAGACGGGACTTCTCCTACAATGAGCAGTTCTTC

size: .
D: .
length: 16
J: TRBJ2-1
V: TRBV16
CDR3: CASSYTNRTIYNEQFF
DNA: TGTGCCAGCAGTTATACGAACCGGACTATATACAATGAGCAGTTCTTC

size: .
D: .
length: 12
J: TRBJ2-5
V: TRBV7-6
CDR3: CASARRGETQYF
DNA: TGTGCCAGCGCCAGGCGCGGAGAGACCCAGTACTTC

size: .
D: .
length: 18
J: TRBJ2-7
V: TRBV2
CDR3: CASSETPASQLESSEQYF
DNA: TGTGCCAGCAGTGAAACCCCGGCTAGCCAATTGGAGTCCTCCGAGCAGTACTTC

size: .
D: .
length: 20
J: TRBJ1-1
V: TRBV14
CDR3: CASSQGMLQAKRPWNTEAFF
DNA: TGTGCCAGCAGCCAAGGCATGCTTCAGGCCAAAAGGCCCTGGAACACTGAAGCTTTCTTT

size: once
D: .
length: 17
J: TRBJ1-4
V: TRBV7-9
CDR3: CASSFQPPSATNEKLFF
DNA: TGTGCCAGCAGCTTCCAACCTCCCTCCGCAACTAATGAAAAACTGTTTTTT

size: .
D: TRBD1
length: 16
J: TRBJ1-4
V: TRBV5-1
CDR3: CASSGGRDRWNEKLFF
DNA: TGCGCCAGCAGCGGGGGCCGGGACAGATGGAATGAAAAACTGTTTTTT

size: .
D: .
length: 16
J: TRBJ1-3
V: TRBV6-1
CDR3: CASSEARYQGRDTIYF
DNA: TGTGCCAGCAGTGAAGCACGCTACCAGGGGCGGGACACCATATATTTT

size: .
D: .
length: 14
J: TRBJ1-3
V: TRBV5-4
CDR3: CASSACHSGNTIYF
DNA: TGTGCCAGCAGCGCCTGCCACTCTGGAAACACCATATATTTT

size: .
D: TRBD1
length: 13
J: TRBJ2-4
V: TRBV19
CDR3: CASGDRELHIQYF
DNA: TGTGCCAGTGGGGACAGGGAGTTGCACATTCAGTACTTC

size: .
D: TRBD2
length: 16
J: TRBJ2-1
V: TRBV7-9
CDR3: CASSLALAGTYNEQFF
DNA: TGTGCCAGCAGCTTAGCCCTAGCGGGGACCTACAATGAGCAGTTCTTC

size: .
D: .
length: 16
J: TRBJ2-1
V: TRBV27
CDR3: CATSSPSSSSYNEQFF
DNA: TGTGCCACCTCTAGCCCATCATCGAGCTCCTACAATGAGCAGTTCTTC

size: .
D: .
length: 17
J: TRBJ2-6
V: TRBV19
CDR3: CASSVPRSRPGANVLTF
DNA: TGTGCCAGTAGTGTCCCCCGGTCGCGCCCTGGGGCCAACGTCCTGACTTTC

size: once
D: .
length: 12
J: TRBJ2-7
V: TRBV11-3
CDR3: CASSLGAAEQYF
DNA: TGTGCCAGCAGCTTGGGAGCAGCCGAGCAGTACTTC

size: .
D: TRBD2
length: 16
J: TRBJ2-7
V: TRBV5-5
CDR3: CASSLLASGKTYEQYF
DNA: TGTGCCAGCAGCTTGCTAGCTAGCGGGAAAACCTACGAGCAGTACTTC

size: .
D: .
length: 14
J: TRBJ1-2
V: TRBV7-9
CDR3: CASSLQGGGYGYTF
DNA: TGTGCCAGCAGCTTACAAGGGGGAGGCTATGGCTACACCTTC

size: .
D: .
length: 14
J: TRBJ1-6
V: TRBV3-1/TRBV3-2
CDR3: CASTFLGGRSPLHF
DNA: TGTGCCAGCACATTTTTGGGAGGGAGATCACCCCTCCACTTT

size: .
D: TRBD1
length: 15
J: TRBJ2-7
V: TRBV27
CDR3: CASSPYRGSTYEQYF
DNA: TGTGCCAGCAGCCCCTACAGGGGATCCACCTACGAGCAGTACTTC

size: .
D: .
length: 14
J: TRBJ2-5
V: TRBV24-1
CDR3: CATSDLTRGETQYF
DNA: TGTGCCACCAGTGATTTGACCAGAGGAGAGACCCAGTACTTC

size: .
D: .
length: 15
J: TRBJ1-1
V: TRBV25-1
CDR3: CASSGTRTTNTEAFF
DNA: TGTGCCAGCAGTGGGACCCGGACGACTAACACTGAAGCTTTCTTT

size: .
D: .
length: 15
J: TRBJ1-2
V: TRBV25-1
CDR3: CASSEWGASRTGYTF
DNA: TGTGCCAGCAGTGAGTGGGGTGCGTCTCGTACTGGCTACACCTTC

size: .
D: .
length: 14
J: TRBJ1-1
V: TRBV19
CDR3: CASSITVMNTEAFF
DNA: TGTGCCAGTAGTATAACAGTCATGAACACTGAAGCTTTCTTT

size: .
D: TRBD1
length: 15
J: TRBJ1-2
V: TRBV5-1
CDR3: CASSGSTGGISGYTF
DNA: TGCGCCAGCAGCGGGTCGACAGGGGGCATAAGTGGCTACACCTTC

size: .
D: TRBD1
length: 12
J: TRBJ2-2
V: TRBV6-5
CDR3: CAGQENTGELFF
DNA: TGTGCCGGACAGGAGAACACCGGGGAGCTGTTTTTT

size: .
D: TRBD2
length: 17
J: TRBJ2-1
V: TRBV6-2/TRBV6-3
CDR3: CASSRILAGSLYNEQFF
DNA: TGTGCCAGCAGTCGTATACTAGCGGGATCACTCTACAATGAGCAGTTCTTC